This T cell receptor beta chain originates from a study of identical twins. This clonotype was counted between two and nine times. Unique molecular identifiers were present on the cDNA, which also gained a universal primer site by template switching. TCRdb passed the 5' RACE reads through MiXCR, listing each CDR3 protein once. The sample yields 600,000 to 700,000 distinct CDR3 sequences, around 20% seen once. The junction had 4 bases not matched to a gene; V was cut back by 0 bases and J by 2 bases. Germline loops: CDR1 SGHRS, CDR2 YFSETQ. CDR3 size: 15 residues. The data were also submitted as part of a second study, on T cells expressing NK-cell markers. Turning to that study: It was from sorted CD3+CD56+NKG2C+, CD3+CD56+NKG2C- and CD3+CD56-NKG2C+ T cells that TCR beta repertoires came.

This TCR was sampled from a young woman in good health. Sequences were obtained from PBMCs. The chain has TRBV5-1 and TRBJ2-7; TRBD1 agrees at 8 bases. CDR3 coding DNA: TGCGCCAGCAGCTTGGGGGACAGGTTCGCCTACGAGCAGTACTTC. This encodes CASSLGDRFAYEQYF.